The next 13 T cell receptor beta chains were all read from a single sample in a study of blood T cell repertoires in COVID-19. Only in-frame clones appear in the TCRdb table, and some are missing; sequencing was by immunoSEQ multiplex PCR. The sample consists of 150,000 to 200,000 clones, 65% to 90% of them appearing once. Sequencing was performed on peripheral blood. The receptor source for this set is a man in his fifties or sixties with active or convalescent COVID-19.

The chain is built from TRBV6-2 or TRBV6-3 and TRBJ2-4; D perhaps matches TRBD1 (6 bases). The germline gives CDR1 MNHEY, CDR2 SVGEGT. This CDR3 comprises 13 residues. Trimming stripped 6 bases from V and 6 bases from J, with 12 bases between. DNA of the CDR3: TGTGCCAGCAGCTTGGACAGATTAAACATTCAGTACTTC. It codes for CASSLDRLNIQYF.

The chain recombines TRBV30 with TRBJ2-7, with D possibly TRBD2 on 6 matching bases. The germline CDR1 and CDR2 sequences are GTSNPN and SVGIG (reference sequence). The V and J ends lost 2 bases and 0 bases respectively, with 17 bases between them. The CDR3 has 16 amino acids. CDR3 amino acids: CAWSPHWAGLSYEQYF. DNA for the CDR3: TGTGCCTGGAGTCCCCACTGGGCGGGACTCTCCTACGAGCAGTACTTC.

Written as DNA, the CDR3 is TGTGCCAGCAGCCAGGGGACAGACTATGGCTACACCTTC. It specifies CASSQGTDYGYTF. The chain carries TRBV4-2 and TRBJ1-2; 7 nucleotides agree with TRBD1. Germline CDR1 and CDR2: LGHNA and YNFKEQ. After removal of 3 bases from V and 3 bases from J, the junction contained 1 base not matched to a gene. This CDR3 comprises 13 residues.

The CDR3 sequence is CASSYGTSGSSEQFF. The CDR3 DNA sequence: TGTGCCAGTAGTTACGGGACTAGCGGGAGTAGCGAGCAGTTCTTC. This chain links TRBV19 with TRBJ2-1, with 14 bases identical to TRBD2. V lost 5 bases, J lost 10 bases, and 7 bases stayed unmatched. Germline CDR1 LNHDA, CDR2 SQIVND (reference sequence). The CDR3 length is 15 residues. Drawing the rest from reference TRBV19 and TRBJ2-1, the complete variable domain is DGGITQSPKYLFRKEGQNVTLSCEQNLNHDAMYWYRQDPGQGLRLIYYSQIVNDFQKGDIAEGYSVSREKKESFPLTVTSAQKNPTAFYLCASSYGTSGSSEQFFGPGTRLTVL.

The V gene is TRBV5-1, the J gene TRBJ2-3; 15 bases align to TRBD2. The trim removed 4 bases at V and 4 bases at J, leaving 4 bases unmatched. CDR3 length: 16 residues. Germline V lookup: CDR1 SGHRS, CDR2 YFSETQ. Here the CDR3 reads CASSPGLAGGPDTQYF. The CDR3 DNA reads TGCGCCAGCAGCCCTGGACTAGCGGGAGGGCCAGATACGCAGTATTTT.

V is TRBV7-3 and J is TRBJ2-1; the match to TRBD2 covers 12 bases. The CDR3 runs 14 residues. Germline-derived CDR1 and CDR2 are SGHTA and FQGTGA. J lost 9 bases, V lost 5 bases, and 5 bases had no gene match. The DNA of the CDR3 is TGTGCCAGCAGCCCCAGACTAGCGGGAGCTGAGCAGTTCTTC. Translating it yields CASSPRLAGAEQFF.

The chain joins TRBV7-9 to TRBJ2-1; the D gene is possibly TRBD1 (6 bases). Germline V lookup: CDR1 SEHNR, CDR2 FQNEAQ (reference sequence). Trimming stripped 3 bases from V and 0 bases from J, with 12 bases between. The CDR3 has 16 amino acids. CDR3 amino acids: CASSFTGWGSYNEQFF. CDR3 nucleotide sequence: TGTGCCAGCAGCTTCACAGGGTGGGGCTCCTACAATGAGCAGTTCTTC.

The CDR3 region has the DNA TGCAGCGTTGAAGGCAAAGACAGGGGGAATAACTATGGCTACACCTTC. Translation gives CSVEGKDRGNNYGYTF. The chain uses TRBV29-1 and TRBJ1-2; 9 bases agree with TRBD1. Germline CDR1 reads SQVTM; CDR2 reads ANQGSEA. The CDR3 totals 16 residues. With V trimmed by 1 base and J by 1 base, 7 bases remained unmatched.

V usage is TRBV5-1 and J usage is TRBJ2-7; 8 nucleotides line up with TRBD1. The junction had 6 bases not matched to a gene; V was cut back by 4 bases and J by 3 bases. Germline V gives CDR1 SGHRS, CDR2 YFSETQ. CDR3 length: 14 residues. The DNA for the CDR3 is TGCGCCAGCAGCCATGGACAGGGAATCTACGAGCAGTACTTC. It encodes CASSHGQGIYEQYF. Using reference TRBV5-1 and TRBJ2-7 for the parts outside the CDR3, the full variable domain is KAGVTQTPRYLIKTRGQQVTLSCSPISGHRSVSWYQQTPGQGLQFLFEYFSETQRNKGNFPGRFSGRQFSNSRSEMNVSTLELGDSALYLCASSHGQGIYEQYFGPGTRLTVT.

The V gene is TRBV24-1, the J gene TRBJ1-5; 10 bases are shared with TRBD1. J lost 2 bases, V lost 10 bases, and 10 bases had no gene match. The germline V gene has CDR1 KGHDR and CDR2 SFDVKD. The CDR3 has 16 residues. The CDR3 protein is CATSKSGTGGNQPQHF. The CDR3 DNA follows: TGTGCCACGTCAAAATCCGGGACAGGGGGCAATCAGCCCCAGCATTTT.

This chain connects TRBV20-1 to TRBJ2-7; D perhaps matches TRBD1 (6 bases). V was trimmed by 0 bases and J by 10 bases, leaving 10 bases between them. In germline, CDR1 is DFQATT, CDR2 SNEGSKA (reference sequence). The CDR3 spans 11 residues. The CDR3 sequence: CSARDRGTQYF. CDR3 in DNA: TGCAGTGCTAGAGATAGGGGGACACAGTACTTC.

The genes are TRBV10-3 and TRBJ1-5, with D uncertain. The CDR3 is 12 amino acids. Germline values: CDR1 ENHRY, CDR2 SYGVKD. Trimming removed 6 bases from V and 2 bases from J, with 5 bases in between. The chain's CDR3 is CAIRTGNQPQHF. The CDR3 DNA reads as TGTGCCATCAGAACGGGCAATCAGCCCCAGCATTTT.

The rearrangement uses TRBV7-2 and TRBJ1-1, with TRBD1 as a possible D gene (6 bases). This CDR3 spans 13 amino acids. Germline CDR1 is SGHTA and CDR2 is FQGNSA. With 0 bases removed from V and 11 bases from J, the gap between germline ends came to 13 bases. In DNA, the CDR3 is TGTGCCAGCAGCTTAGCGACAGGAGGTGACGCTTTCTTT. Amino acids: CASSLATGGDAFF.